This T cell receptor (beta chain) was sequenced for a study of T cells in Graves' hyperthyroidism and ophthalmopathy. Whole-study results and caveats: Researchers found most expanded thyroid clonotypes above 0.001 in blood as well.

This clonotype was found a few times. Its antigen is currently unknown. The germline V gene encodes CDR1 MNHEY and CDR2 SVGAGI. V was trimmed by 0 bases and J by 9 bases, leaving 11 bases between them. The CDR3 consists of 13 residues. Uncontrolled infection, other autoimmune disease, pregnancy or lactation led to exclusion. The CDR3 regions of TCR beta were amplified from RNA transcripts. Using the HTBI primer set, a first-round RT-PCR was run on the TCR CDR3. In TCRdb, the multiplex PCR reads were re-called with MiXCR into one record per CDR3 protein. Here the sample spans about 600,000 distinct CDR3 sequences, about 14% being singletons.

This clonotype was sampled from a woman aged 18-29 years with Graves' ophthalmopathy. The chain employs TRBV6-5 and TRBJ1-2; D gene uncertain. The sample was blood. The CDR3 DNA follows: TGTGCCAGCAGTTACTCTGCAGGAAGTCGCTACACCTTC. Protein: CASSYSAGSRYTF.